The next 11 T cell receptor beta chains were all read from a single sample in a study of CD8 T cells in Susac syndrome. RNA was extracted with the RNeasy kit, and a quantity of about 0.45 to 1 ug was reverse transcribed using random hexamers. TCRdb re-derived calls from the immunoSEQ multiplex PCR reads in MiXCR, one entry per CDR3 protein. The sample comprises roughly 120,000 distinct CDR3 sequences, less than 95% of which are singletons, and over 0.1% rests with the top ten. Sample: CD4+ T cells from PBMCs. The source of these receptors is a human donor with multiple sclerosis.

The J gene is TRBJ1-5, the V gene TRBV9, with 8 bases that match TRBD1. Germline V lookup: CDR1 SGDLS, CDR2 YYNGEE. Trimming at V came to 3 bases and at J to 1 base, leaving 3 bases not matched to a gene. The CDR3 is 15 amino acids. The CDR3 nucleotides read TGTGCCAGCAGCGCGACAGGGGACAGCAATCAGCCCCAGCATTTT. It specifies CASSATGDSNQPQHF.

The rearrangement links TRBV7-6 to TRBJ2-5; possibly TRBD1 for D (6 bases). V was trimmed by 8 bases and J by 1 base, leaving 14 bases between them. CDR1 SGHVS and CDR2 FNYEAQ come from the germline V gene. The CDR3 length is 14 residues. CDR3 bases: TGTGCCAGCGGTCCGACAGGAACCCAAGAGACCCAGTACTTC. This translates into CASGPTGTQETQYF.

CDR3 loop: CSAGGQGLGPQHF. The CDR3 bases are TGCAGTGCTGGTGGACAGGGTCTGGGGCCCCAGCATTTT. The rearrangement uses TRBV20-1 and TRBJ1-5; TRBD1 matches at 8 bases. The CDR3 extends over 13 amino acids. Germline V CDR1 and CDR2: DFQATT, SNEGSKA (reference sequence). J was trimmed by 9 bases and V by 5 bases; bases with no gene match: 9.

V and J are TRBV7-9 and TRBJ1-3, with a weak D call TRBD1 (5 bases). V was cut by 5 bases and J by 4 bases, with 27 bases left in between. The CDR3 has 19 amino acids. Germline loops: CDR1 SEHNR, CDR2 FQNEAQ (reference sequence). As DNA, the CDR3 is TGTGCCAGCAGCCCACCCCCCGCAGGGCCGTTCTTTTTAGGAAACACCATATATTTT. Its protein product is CASSPPPAGPFFLGNTIYF.

This rearrangement joins TRBV12-3 or TRBV12-4 to TRBJ2-2; D is perhaps TRBD1 or TRBD2 (6 bases each). V lost 7 bases, J lost 6 bases, and 12 bases lay in between. The CDR3 runs 13 residues. The CDR3 region has the DNA TGTGCCAGCACCAGGGGAGGATCCGGGGAGCTGTTTTTT. Its protein is CASTRGGSGELFF.

The table lists this clonotype with a count of one. J is TRBJ2-7 and V is TRBV18; perhaps TRBD2 as D (5 bases). The CDR3 is 13 residues long. Trimming stripped 1 base from V and 7 bases from J, with 11 bases between. From germline, CDR1 is KGHSH and CDR2 LQKENI. The CDR3 coding sequence is TGTGCCAGCTCACCACAGGGCGAGCGGGAGCAGTACTTC. The encoded protein is CASSPQGEREQYF.

The chain carries TRBV28 and TRBJ1-5; tentatively, D is TRBD1 (5 bases). CDR1 and CDR2 (germline): MDHEN, SYDVKM. The V gene lost 9 bases and the J gene lost 3 bases, with 9 bases spanning the gap. The CDR3 loop spans 12 amino acids. The DNA for the CDR3 is TGTGCCAGTCTAGGGGTCAATCAGCCCCAGCATTTT. Its translation: CASLGVNQPQHF.

This chain uses TRBV19 with TRBJ1-5; D is ambiguous. This CDR3 comprises 15 residues. Per germline, CDR1 LNHDA and CDR2 SQIVND (reference sequence). The V end lost 7 bases, the J end lost 11 bases, and 24 bases lay between the germline ends. The chain's CDR3 is CASKIGTDGLGAQHF. In DNA form, the CDR3 reads TGTGCCAGTAAGATAGGCACCGACGGCTTAGGAGCCCAGCATTTT.

The genes are TRBV12-3 or TRBV12-4 and TRBJ1-2, with D possibly TRBD1 on 6 matching bases. Between the trimmed V and J ends, which lost 3 bases and 4 bases, there was a span of 12 bases. The CDR3 totals 14 residues. The CDR3 sequence is CASSLAGVGYGYTF. The CDR3 bases are TGTGCCAGCAGTTTGGCAGGGGTGGGCTATGGCTACACCTTC.

This chain joins TRBV2 and TRBJ1-4; TRBD1 might be the D (5 bases). Germline V gene data show CDR1 as SNHLY and CDR2 as FYNNEI. Trimming took 6 bases from V and 4 from J, leaving 9 bases between them. The CDR3 runs to 13 residues. CDR3 bases: TGTGCCAGCAGAGGGGAGGGTAATGAAAAACTGTTTTTT. It specifies CASRGEGNEKLFF. Combining the CDR3 with reference TRBV2 and TRBJ1-4 gives the whole variable domain EPEVTQTPSHQVTQMGQEVILRCVPISNHLYFYWYRQILGQKVEFLVSFYNNEISEKSEIFDDQFSVERPDGSNFTLKIRSTKLEDSAMYFCASRGEGNEKLFFGSGTQLSVL.

V gene TRBV3-1 combines with J gene TRBJ2-1; the D is unclear. Trimming removed 1 base from V and 3 bases from J, with 7 bases in between. This CDR3 has 14 amino acids. The V gene's germline CDR1 is LGHDT and CDR2 YNNKEL (reference sequence). CDR3 residues: CASSQGVGYNEQFF. Written as DNA, the CDR3 is TGTGCCAGCAGCCAAGGCGTCGGCTACAATGAGCAGTTCTTC.